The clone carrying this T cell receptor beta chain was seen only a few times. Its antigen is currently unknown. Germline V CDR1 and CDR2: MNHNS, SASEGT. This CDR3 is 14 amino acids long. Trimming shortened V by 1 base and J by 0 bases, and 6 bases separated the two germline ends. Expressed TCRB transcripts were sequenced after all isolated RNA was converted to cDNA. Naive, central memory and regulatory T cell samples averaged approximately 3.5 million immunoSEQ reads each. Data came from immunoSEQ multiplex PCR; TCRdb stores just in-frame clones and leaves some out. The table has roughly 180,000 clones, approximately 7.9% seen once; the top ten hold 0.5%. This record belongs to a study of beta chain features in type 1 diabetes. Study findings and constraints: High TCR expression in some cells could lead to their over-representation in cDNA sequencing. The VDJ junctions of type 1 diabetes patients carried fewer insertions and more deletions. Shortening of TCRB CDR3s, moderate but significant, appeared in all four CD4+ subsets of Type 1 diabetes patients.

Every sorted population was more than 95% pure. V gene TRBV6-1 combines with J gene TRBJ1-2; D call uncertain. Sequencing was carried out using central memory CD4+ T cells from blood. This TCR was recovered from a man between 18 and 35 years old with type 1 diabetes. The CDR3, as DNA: TGTGCCAGCAGTGAAGGCGGGACTAACTATGGCTACACCTTC. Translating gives CASSEGGTNYGYTF.